The clone carrying this TCR beta chain was found many times. Its antigen remains unknown. This entry belongs to a study of T-cell reconstitution after alpha-beta-depleted transplantation in children. Preparing the TCRbeta library involved the use of unique molecular identifiers. One entry per CDR3 protein results from TCRdb running MiXCR on the PCR reads. The table includes 250,000 to 300,000 distinct CDR3 sequences, about a tenth detected once. The CDR3 consists of 15 residues. V was shortened by 0 bases and J by 5 bases, with 14 bases between the two germline ends. CDR1 is SGHRS and CDR2 is YFSETQ in the germline V gene. Whole-study results and caveats: Surviving recipient T cells and thymic progenitors underlay high day-60 TCRbeta diversity in some patients. Alpha-beta T cells present about two months after transplant were reported to originate from several hundred expanded graft clones.

Sequences were derived from PBMCs, sampled before TCRalphabeta/CD19-depleted stem cell transplant. The receptor was derived from a boy in the first two years of life with acute myeloid leukemia, due to receive a stem cell transplant. V and J are TRBV5-1 and TRBJ1-2; a weak D match, TRBD1 (6 bases). Here the CDR3 reads CASSLGQAHEYGYTF. In nucleotides, the CDR3 is TGCGCCAGCAGCTTGGGACAGGCCCACGAGTATGGCTACACCTTC.